These 14 T cell receptor beta chains came from one sample sequenced in a study of T-cell reconstitution after alpha-beta-depleted transplantation in children. As it was prepared, the TCRbeta library received unique molecular identifiers. TCRdb re-called the PCR reads with MiXCR, one entry per CDR3 protein. The table lists some 200,000 distinct CDR3 sequences, roughly 8.1% of them singletons. The source was PBMCs, mostly from graft donor cells, collected 360 days after TCRalphabeta/CD19-depleted stem cell transplant. Receptors originate from a male patient between 2 and 15 years old who had a stem cell transplant for acute myeloid leukemia, so the T cells may come from the graft donor.

This clonotype was observed many times. The V call is TRBV20-1, the J call TRBJ2-5; D gene unclear. CDR1 DFQATT and CDR2 SNEGSKA come from the germline V gene (reference sequence). There are 14 residues in the CDR3. V gave up 2 bases and J gave up 4 bases, with 14 bases separating them. CDR3 amino acids: CSARRLGPLETQYF. The DNA for the CDR3 is TGCAGTGCTAGAAGGCTAGGCCCTTTAGAGACCCAGTACTTC.

Judged by abundance, this clonotype is large (0.1 to 1%). V and J are TRBV12-3 or TRBV12-4 and TRBJ2-3, with D possibly TRBD2 on 6 matching bases. This CDR3 comprises 12 residues. The V end lost 10 bases, the J end lost 8 bases, and 16 bases lay between the germline ends. In DNA, the CDR3 is TGTGCCACCCCGGGGGTGGGGGGTACGCAGTATTTT. Translation: CATPGVGGTQYF.

This chain links TRBV3-1 with TRBJ2-4; D is unresolved. V was clipped by 0 bases and J by 3 bases, with 9 bases between them. Looked up from germline, CDR1 is LGHDT and CDR2 is YNNKEL (reference sequence). The CDR3 consists of 15 residues. The CDR3 is CASSQEGRDKNIQYF. CDR3 coding DNA: TGTGCCAGCAGCCAAGAGGGTAGAGACAAAAACATTCAGTACTTC. Filled out from reference TRBV3-1 and TRBJ2-4, the complete variable domain reads DTAVSQTPKYLVTQMGNDKSIKCEQNLGHDTMYWYKQDSKKFLKIMFSYNNKELIINETVPNRFSPKSPDKAHLNLHINSLELGDSAVYFCASSQEGRDKNIQYFGAGTRLSVL.

This clonotype was detected ten times or more. The chain has TRBV4-3 and TRBJ2-5; the D is unclear. Trimming cost V 4 bases and J 1 base, with 7 bases left between them. This CDR3 has 13 amino acids. The germline CDR1 and CDR2 sequences are LGHNA and YSLEER. The CDR3 DNA reads TGCGCCAGCAGCCGACAAACCCAAGAGACCCAGTACTTC. As protein: CASSRQTQETQYF.

This clonotype was counted between two and nine times. This rearrangement joins TRBV20-1 to TRBJ2-7, with a weak D call TRBD1 (5 bases). Per the germline V gene, CDR1 is DFQATT and CDR2 is SNEGSKA (reference sequence). The CDR3 loop spans 15 amino acids. Between the trimmed V and J ends, which lost 4 bases and 0 bases, there was a span of 16 bases. CDR3 protein: CSATLSTGTSYEQYF. The CDR3, as DNA: TGCAGTGCTACACTTAGTACAGGAACCTCCTACGAGCAGTACTTC.

A few counts support this clonotype. The chain is built from TRBV9 and TRBJ2-1; TRBD2 aligns across 12 bases. With 4 bases clipped from V and 6 bases from J, the junction kept 5 bases outside the gene matches. The germline V gene has CDR1 SGDLS and CDR2 YYNGEE. This CDR3 comprises 15 residues. This CDR3 reads CASSFGGLAGNEQFF. The DNA for the CDR3 is TGTGCCAGCAGCTTCGGGGGACTAGCGGGCAATGAGCAGTTCTTC.

This clonotype was found many times. The chain combines TRBV5-1 with TRBJ2-1, with 7 bases fitting TRBD2. From germline, CDR1 is SGHRS and CDR2 YFSETQ. The CDR3 totals 14 residues. V was clipped by 0 bases and J by 7 bases; unmatched bases: 4. CDR3 in DNA: TGCGCCAGCAGCTTGGGGGGGGACTATAATGAGCAGTTCTTC. The encoded protein is CASSLGGDYNEQFF.

The chain couples TRBV5-5 to TRBJ2-3, with TRBD2 matching over 8 bases. The trim removed 4 bases at V and 2 bases at J, leaving 6 bases unmatched. CDR1 and CDR2 (germline): SGHKS, YYEKEE (reference sequence). This CDR3 spans 15 amino acids. CDR3 amino acids: CASSQPGLDTDTQYF. CDR3 DNA sequence: TGTGCCAGCAGCCAGCCGGGACTAGACACAGATACGCAGTATTTT. Full variable domain (rest looked up from reference TRBV5-5 and TRBJ2-3): DAGVTQSPTHLIKTRGQQVTLRCSPISGHKSVSWYQQVLGQGPQFIFQYYEKEERGRGNFPDRFSARQFPNYSSELNVNALLLGDSALYLCASSQPGLDTDTQYFGPGTRLTVL.

The rearrangement joins TRBV29-1 to TRBJ2-3; D gene ambiguous. Germline V gene data show CDR1 as SQVTM and CDR2 as ANQGSEA. The length of the CDR3 is 10 residues. Here the CDR3 DNA reads TGCAGTCTCCGCACAGATACGCAGTATTTT. Protein: CSLRTDTQYF.

The sample holds many counts of this clonotype. CDR3 sequence: CSADRVGEQFF. DNA of the CDR3: TGCAGTGCGGACAGGGTCGGTGAGCAGTTCTTC. The chain carries TRBV20-1 and TRBJ2-1, with 8 bases matching TRBD1. The CDR3 sequence is 11 residues long. Germline CDR1 is DFQATT and CDR2 is SNEGSKA (reference sequence). V trimming: 6 bases; J trimming: 9 bases; junction bases outside the gene matches: 4.

This clonotype turned up a few times. The chain links TRBV5-5 to TRBJ2-2; maybe TRBD2 (6 bases). Germline V gene data show CDR1 as SGHKS and CDR2 as YYEKEE (reference sequence). The CDR3 runs 16 residues. The germline V and J ends were trimmed by 0 bases and 1 base, with 10 bases remaining between them. The DNA for the CDR3 is TGTGCCAGCAGCTTGGTTGGAGGGATGAACACCGGGGAGCTGTTTTTT. This encodes CASSLVGGMNTGELFF.

This clonotype was picked up many times. J is TRBJ2-5 and V is TRBV20-1, with TRBD1 matching 9 bases. Germline CDR1 is DFQATT and CDR2 is SNEGSKA (reference sequence). The V and J ends lost 3 bases and 6 bases, in that order; junction bases with no gene match: 8. The CDR3 sequence is 14 residues long. CDR3 residues: CSASFYGTGQTQYF. The CDR3 DNA is TGCAGTGCTAGTTTTTACGGGACAGGGCAGACCCAGTACTTC.

The count of this clonotype is one. The junction departs from the called germline gene at one end, perhaps through a read error. V usage is TRBV7-7 and J usage is TRBJ2-2; maybe TRBD1 (6 bases). This CDR3 comprises 16 residues. Germline CDR1 and CDR2: SSHAT and FNYEAQ (reference sequence). CDR3: CASSPNRERGPWELFF. For the CDR3, the DNA is TGTGCTAGCAGCCCTAACAGGGAAAGGGGTCCCTGGGAGCTGTTTTTT.

This clonotype was detected a few times. The J gene is TRBJ2-1, the V gene TRBV11-3; D ambiguous. V gave up 1 base and J gave up 7 bases, with 8 bases separating them. CDR3 size: 13 residues. The germline V gene has CDR1 SGHNT and CDR2 YENEEA. CDR3 nucleotide sequence: TGTGCCAGCAGCTTAGGCCTAAGGAATGAGCAGTTCTTC. Its translation is CASSLGLRNEQFF.